Described below is a single T cell receptor (beta chain) sequence and its context. The study sequenced TCR beta in blood CD8+ and CD4+ T cells. After extraction with the RNeasy kit, about 0.45 to 1 ug of the RNA was reverse transcribed using random hexamers. TCRdb re-derived calls from the immunoSEQ multiplex PCR reads in MiXCR, one entry per CDR3 protein. The table includes some 300,000 distinct CDR3 sequences, 89% detected once. V lost 0 bases and J lost 4, with 12 bases in between. The germline CDR1 and CDR2 sequences are LGHNA and YNFKEQ. The CDR3 extends over 15 amino acids. These data are taken from a study of CD8 T cells in Susac syndrome.

The chain joins TRBV4-2 to TRBJ2-5; TRBD1 is a possible D gene (6 bases). The receptor's source is a human donor with multiple sclerosis. Sequencing was carried out using CD8+ T cells from PBMCs. Here the CDR3 reads CASSQEAGVGETQYF. The CDR3 nucleotides are TGTGCCAGCAGCCAAGAGGCAGGGGTTGGAGAGACCCAGTACTTC.